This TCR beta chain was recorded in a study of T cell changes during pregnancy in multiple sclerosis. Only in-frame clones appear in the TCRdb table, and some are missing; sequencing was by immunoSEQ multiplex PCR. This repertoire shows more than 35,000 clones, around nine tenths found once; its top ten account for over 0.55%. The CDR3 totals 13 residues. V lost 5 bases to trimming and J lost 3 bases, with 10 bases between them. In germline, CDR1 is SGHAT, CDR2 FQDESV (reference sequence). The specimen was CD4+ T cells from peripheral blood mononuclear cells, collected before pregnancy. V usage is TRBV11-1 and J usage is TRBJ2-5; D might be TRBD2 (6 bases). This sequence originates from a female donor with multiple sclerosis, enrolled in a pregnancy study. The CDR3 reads CASSLDYEETQYF. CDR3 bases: TGTGCCAGCAGCCTGGACTATGAAGAGACCCAGTACTTC.